This T cell receptor (beta chain) emerged from a study of vaccination and CD4 T cells after COVID-19. Specified treatment: roughly 11-day PBMC culture with coronavirus spike peptide pools or control peptides (ViraFEST assay). Cultured CD4+ T cells had their DNA profiled by the Oncomine TCR Beta short-read assay. TCRdb re-derived calls from the PCR reads in MiXCR, one entry per CDR3 protein. The data show approximately 21,000 distinct CDR3 sequences, with just under 55% seen just once and over 9% held by the top ten. Note on this clonotype: Its specificity is unknown.

Germline V lookup: CDR1 LNHDA, CDR2 SQIVND (reference sequence). The CDR3 covers 16 residues. V shed 6 bases, J shed 2 bases, and the junction held 9 bases outside the gene matches. V gene TRBV19 combines with J gene TRBJ2-2; 7 nucleotides align to TRBD1. This clonotype was sampled from a human donor who had recovered from COVID-19. The specimen sequenced was CD4+ T cells from blood, cultured in vitro. In DNA form, the CDR3 reads TGTGCCAGTAGAAGGGACAGATTCTCTAACACCGGGGAGCTGTTTTTT. Residues: CASRRDRFSNTGELFF.